This is a list of T cell receptor beta chains from one sample in a study of beta chain features in type 1 diabetes. The repertoire was sequenced with immunoSEQ multiplex PCR; TCRdb's copy has only in-frame clones and lacks some. The sample includes roughly 240,000 clones, about 24% seen only once; the top ten take about 0.012%. Sequencing input: naive CD4+ T cells from blood. These receptors came from a woman under 40 with type 1 diabetes. Each CDR3 is given with its conserved first and last residue. D genes are given only for firm matches. Not all rows give a size; the values are once, few, many and, for expanded clones, a class.

J gene: TRBJ1-1
clone size: NA
D gene: TRBD1
V gene: TRBV4-2
CDR3 DNA: TGTGCCAGCAGCCCCCGGGACAGGGGCGACACTGAAGCTTTCTTT
CDR3 protein: CASSPRDRGDTEAFF

J gene: TRBJ2-3
clone size: few
D gene: NA
V gene: TRBV30
CDR3 DNA: TGTGCGAGAGGGATCTACCCAGATACGCAGTATTTT
CDR3 protein: CARGIYPDTQYF

J gene: TRBJ1-2
clone size: NA
D gene: TRBD1
V gene: TRBV7-9
CDR3 DNA: TGTGCCAGCAGCGGGACAGTAGCTTTCTTC
CDR3 protein: CASSGTVAFF

J gene: TRBJ1-1
clone size: NA
D gene: TRBD1
V gene: TRBV5-1
CDR3 DNA: TGCGCCAGCAGGCCCGACAGGGCTGAAGCTTTCTTT
CDR3 protein: CASRPDRAEAFF

J gene: TRBJ2-5
clone size: few
D gene: NA
V gene: TRBV25-1
CDR3 DNA: TGTGCCAGCAGTGTAACTCGCGGGACCCAGTACTTC
CDR3 protein: CASSVTRGTQYF

J gene: TRBJ2-1
clone size: few
D gene: TRBD2
V gene: TRBV7-2
CDR3 DNA: TGTGCCAGCAGCTCCTACTTAGCGGGCTCCTACAATGAGCAGTTCTTC
CDR3 protein: CASSSYLAGSYNEQFF

J gene: TRBJ1-2
clone size: once
D gene: NA
V gene: TRBV30
CDR3 DNA: TGTGCCTGGGACAGCAGGCTGGGCTATGGCTACACCTTC
CDR3 protein: CAWDSRLGYGYTF

J gene: TRBJ1-2
clone size: NA
D gene: NA
V gene: TRBV27
CDR3 DNA: TGTGCCAGCAGTTTGAGGGCGGAAAATGCTAACTATGGCTACACCTTC
CDR3 protein: CASSLRAENANYGYTF

J gene: TRBJ2-7
clone size: NA
D gene: NA
V gene: TRBV6-6
CDR3 DNA: TGTGCCAGCAGTTACTCGGTGGCTTCATTGTACTTC
CDR3 protein: CASSYSVASLYF

J gene: TRBJ2-1
clone size: NA
D gene: TRBD2
V gene: TRBV9
CDR3 DNA: TGTGCCAGCAGCGTAGCCCTAGCGGGAGGGCCTAGAAATGAGCAGTTCTTC
CDR3 protein: CASSVALAGGPRNEQFF

J gene: TRBJ2-5
clone size: few
D gene: NA
V gene: TRBV4-1
CDR3 DNA: TGCGCCAGCAGCCAAGCTCCCAGCGGGTTAGAGACCCAGTACTTC
CDR3 protein: CASSQAPSGLETQYF

J gene: TRBJ1-2
clone size: NA
D gene: TRBD1
V gene: TRBV6-4
CDR3 DNA: TGTGCCAGCAGTGACTCCGGGACAGCCTATGGCTACACCTTC
CDR3 protein: CASSDSGTAYGYTF

J gene: TRBJ1-5
clone size: few
D gene: TRBD1
V gene: TRBV29-1
CDR3 DNA: TGCAGCGTTCGACAGGGGAAGGATCAGCCCCAGCATTTT
CDR3 protein: CSVRQGKDQPQHF

J gene: TRBJ2-4
clone size: NA
D gene: NA
V gene: TRBV28
CDR3 DNA: TGTGCCAGCAGTTTACGGGGGGCCAAAAACATTCAGTACTTC
CDR3 protein: CASSLRGAKNIQYF

J gene: TRBJ2-7
clone size: NA
D gene: NA
V gene: TRBV4-1
CDR3 DNA: TGCGCCAGCAGCCAAGAGAGAGAGAACCTCTACGAGCAGTACTTC
CDR3 protein: CASSQERENLYEQYF

J gene: TRBJ1-4
clone size: NA
D gene: NA
V gene: TRBV30
CDR3 DNA: TGTGCCTGGAGTCTGCGGGGTGAAAAACTGTTTTTT
CDR3 protein: CAWSLRGEKLFF

J gene: TRBJ2-1
clone size: NA
D gene: NA
V gene: TRBV29-1
CDR3 DNA: TGCAGCGCCTCGGACGGGACCTACAATGAGCAGTTCTTC
CDR3 protein: CSASDGTYNEQFF

J gene: TRBJ1-2
clone size: NA
D gene: TRBD1
V gene: TRBV4-2
CDR3 DNA: TGTGCCAGCAGCCCGAATACGGACAGGGTGTATGGCTACACCTTC
CDR3 protein: CASSPNTDRVYGYTF

J gene: TRBJ2-5
clone size: NA
D gene: NA
V gene: TRBV7-2
CDR3 DNA: TGTGCCAGCAGCTTAACCGCCGGGACACCCCAAGAGACCCAGTACTTC
CDR3 protein: CASSLTAGTPQETQYF

J gene: TRBJ2-7
clone size: NA
D gene: TRBD2
V gene: TRBV29-1
CDR3 DNA: TGCAGCGTTGAAGACCTGACTAGCGGGATCTACGAGCAGTACTTC
CDR3 protein: CSVEDLTSGIYEQYF

J gene: TRBJ2-1
clone size: NA
D gene: NA
V gene: TRBV29-1
CDR3 DNA: TGCAGCGTTGAAGATGGCGGCGGGTCCTCCTACAATGAGCAGTTCTTC
CDR3 protein: CSVEDGGGSSYNEQFF

J gene: TRBJ2-3
clone size: few
D gene: TRBD2
V gene: TRBV6-6
CDR3 DNA: TGTGCCAGCAGTTACTCGACTAGCGGGAGGGCAGATACGCAGTATTTT
CDR3 protein: CASSYSTSGRADTQYF

J gene: TRBJ1-2
clone size: NA
D gene: TRBD1
V gene: TRBV7-9
CDR3 DNA: TGTGCCAGCAGCCCCCGGGACAGGGGGTCGGGCTACACCTTC
CDR3 protein: CASSPRDRGSGYTF

J gene: TRBJ2-1
clone size: NA
D gene: NA
V gene: TRBV18
CDR3 DNA: TGTGCCAGCTCACGAGAATTTTTACTCAACTACAATGAGCAGTTCTTC
CDR3 protein: CASSREFLLNYNEQFF